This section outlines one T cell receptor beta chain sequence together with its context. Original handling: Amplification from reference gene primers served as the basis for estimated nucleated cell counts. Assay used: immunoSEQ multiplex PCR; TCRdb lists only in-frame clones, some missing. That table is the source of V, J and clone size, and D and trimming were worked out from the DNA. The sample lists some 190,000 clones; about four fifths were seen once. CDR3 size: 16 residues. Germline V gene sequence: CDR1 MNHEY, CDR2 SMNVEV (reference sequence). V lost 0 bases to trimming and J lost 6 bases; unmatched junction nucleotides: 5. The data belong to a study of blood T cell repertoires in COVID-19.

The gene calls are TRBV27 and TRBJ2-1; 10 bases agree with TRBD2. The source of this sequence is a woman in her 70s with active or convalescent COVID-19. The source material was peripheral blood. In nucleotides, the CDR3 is TGTGCCAGCAGTTTATCCCTAGCGGGGGTTTTCAATGAGCAGTTCTTC. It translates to CASSLSLAGVFNEQFF.